The rows below give T cell receptor beta chains drawn from one sample of a study of blood T cell repertoires in COVID-19. Data came from immunoSEQ multiplex PCR; TCRdb stores just in-frame clones and leaves some out. The sample carries about 120,000 clones, 75% to 90% recorded once. The sequenced material came from peripheral blood. The receptors were sampled from a man aged 40-49 years with acute or convalescent COVID-19. Both conserved end residues are part of each CDR3. Fields, in order: J gene, clone size, D gene, V gene, CDR3 protein, CDR3 DNA. The D gene is left open where the match is weak. Clone size is stated in some rows and not others, as once, few, many or a class when expanded.

>TRBJ1-2|NA|NA|TRBV6-5
CAITTGLMPSGYTF
TGTGCCATCACGACAGGACTGATGCCTTCTGGCTACACCTTC
>TRBJ1-1|NA|NA|TRBV9
CASSYTGNTEAFF
TGTGCCAGCAGCTATACAGGGAACACTGAAGCTTTCTTT
>TRBJ1-1|NA|NA|TRBV30
CAWSVTGPRGAFF
TGTGCCTGGAGTGTAACGGGTCCTAGGGGAGCTTTCTTT
>TRBJ2-1|NA|TRBD2|TRBV30
CAWSTRAGDEQFF
TGTGCCTGGAGTACGCGGGCGGGGGACGAGCAGTTCTTC
>TRBJ2-5|NA|TRBD2|TRBV7-6
CASSLGGLAGKETQYF
TGTGCCAGCAGCTTAGGGGGACTAGCGGGAAAAGAGACCCAGTACTTC
>TRBJ1-1|NA|TRBD1|TRBV7-2
CASSIQGASNTEAFF
TGTGCCAGCAGCATTCAGGGGGCGTCGAACACTGAAGCTTTCTTT
>TRBJ2-5|NA|TRBD2|TRBV4-2
CASSQDPTSGGQETQYF
TGTGCCAGCAGCCAAGATCCCACTAGCGGGGGGCAAGAGACCCAGTACTTC
>TRBJ2-7|NA|TRBD2|TRBV9
CASSPQREAPEQYF
TGTGCCAGCAGCCCGCAGCGGGAGGCCCCCGAGCAGTACTTC
>TRBJ1-2|NA|NA|TRBV11-2
CASSLGPAAGGYTF
TGTGCCAGCAGCTTGGGACCTGCAGCGGGTGGCTACACCTTC
>TRBJ1-5|NA|NA|TRBV6-5
CASNKRQKEQPQHF
TGTGCCAGCAACAAACGACAGAAGGAACAGCCCCAGCATTTT
>TRBJ2-7|NA|TRBD1|TRBV19
CASSTGTAPYEQYF
TGTGCCAGTAGTACTGGGACAGCCCCTTACGAGCAGTACTTC
>TRBJ1-2|NA|TRBD1|TRBV12-3/TRBV12-4
CASSPGQDYGYTF
TGTGCCAGCAGCCCTGGACAGGACTATGGCTACACCTTC
>TRBJ1-5|NA|TRBD1|TRBV7-2
CASSRDRDQPQHF
TGTGCCAGCAGCCGGGACAGAGATCAGCCCCAGCATTTT
>TRBJ2-2|NA|NA|TRBV11-1
CASSMTGFTGELFF
TGTGCCAGCAGCATGACGGGATTCACCGGGGAGCTGTTTTTT
>TRBJ1-1|NA|NA|TRBV30
CAWSAGLETEAFF
TGTGCCTGGAGTGCCGGGTTGGAAACTGAAGCTTTCTTT
>TRBJ1-6|NA|NA|TRBV7-6
CASSLDGGYNSPLHF
TGTGCCAGCAGCTTAGACGGAGGATATAATTCACCCCTCCACTTT
>TRBJ1-5|NA|TRBD1|TRBV6-5
CASSPITGGGQPQHF
TGTGCCAGCAGTCCAATTACAGGGGGCGGGCAGCCCCAGCATTTT
>TRBJ2-5|once|NA|TRBV5-6
CASSHQGIGGLETQYF
TGTGCCAGCAGCCACCAGGGGATTGGAGGCTTAGAGACCCAGTACTTC
>TRBJ2-3|NA|NA|TRBV6-5
CASSYGAGSDTQYF
TGTGCCAGCAGTTACGGGGCAGGGTCAGATACGCAGTATTTT
>TRBJ1-1|NA|NA|TRBV5-1
CASSRTRMNTEAFF
TGCGCCAGCAGCCGGACACGGATGAACACTGAAGCTTTCTTT
>TRBJ1-1|NA|NA|TRBV4-1
CASSFGGGNTEAFF
TGCGCCAGCAGTTTTGGGGGGGGGAACACTGAAGCTTTCTTT
>TRBJ1-1|once|NA|TRBV5-5
CASSFSIVSEAFF
TGTGCCAGCAGCTTTTCCATAGTATCTGAAGCTTTCTTT
>TRBJ2-3|NA|TRBD2|TRBV27
CASSLGRGRKDTQYF
TGTGCCAGCAGTTTAGGTCGCGGGAGGAAAGATACGCAGTATTTT
>TRBJ2-1|NA|TRBD2|TRBV19
CASTLKGWTSGNSIYNEQFF
TGTGCCAGTACCCTAAAGGGTTGGACTAGCGGGAACTCTATATACAATGAGCAGTTCTTC
>TRBJ1-2|NA|NA|TRBV2
CASSDGGTFNYGYTF
TGTGCCAGCAGTGACGGAGGGACCTTTAACTATGGCTACACCTTC
>TRBJ2-3|NA|TRBD2|TRBV7-2
CASSPVGTRVSDTQYF
TGTGCCAGCAGCCCCGTCGGGACTAGAGTCTCAGATACGCAGTATTTT
>TRBJ1-4|NA|NA|TRBV30
CATLQGRGEKLFF
TGTGCCACTCTTCAGGGGAGGGGTGAAAAACTGTTTTTT
>TRBJ1-1|once|TRBD1|TRBV13
CASSARTGARSTEAFF
TGTGCCAGCAGCGCCCGTACAGGGGCCCGAAGCACTGAAGCTTTCTTT
>TRBJ2-7|once|NA|TRBV7-8
CASSFKSSYEQYF
TGTGCCAGCAGCTTTAAGAGCTCCTACGAGCAGTACTTC
>TRBJ1-1|once|TRBD1|TRBV3-1/TRBV3-2
CASSPRYLIKGANTEAFF
TGTGCCAGCAGCCCCAGGTATTTGATAAAGGGGGCGAACACTGAAGCTTTCTTT
>TRBJ2-1|NA|NA|TRBV19
CASGSSGTRYNEQFF
TGTGCCAGTGGGTCCTCCGGGACACGCTACAATGAGCAGTTCTTC
>TRBJ2-7|NA|TRBD1|TRBV6-6
CASSVPGTDEQYF
TGTGCCAGCAGTGTTCCCGGGACAGACGAGCAGTACTTC
>TRBJ2-7|NA|TRBD1|TRBV25-1
CASSIWGGQGSYEQYF
TGTGCCAGCAGCATTTGGGGGGGACAGGGGAGCTACGAGCAGTACTTC
>TRBJ2-1|NA|TRBD2|TRBV29-1
CSVSFAGGAYNEQFF
TGCAGCGTTTCCTTTGCGGGAGGGGCCTACAATGAGCAGTTCTTC
>TRBJ1-1|NA|NA|TRBV3-1/TRBV3-2
CASSQVTTGTEAFF
TGTGCCAGCAGCCAAGTTACCACAGGAACTGAAGCTTTCTTT
>TRBJ1-6|NA|NA|TRBV30
CAWMEGPSPLHF
TGTGCCTGGATGGAGGGTCCTTCACCCCTCCACTTT
>TRBJ1-1|NA|TRBD1|TRBV19
CASRYASGGTEAFF
TGTGCCAGTCGATACGCCTCAGGGGGCACTGAAGCTTTCTTT
>TRBJ2-7|once|NA|TRBV20-1
CSASRGLQSSYEQYF
TGCAGTGCTAGTAGGGGCCTTCAGAGCTCCTACGAGCAGTACTTC
>TRBJ1-2|NA|TRBD1|TRBV4-1
CASSQGTGGFYGYTF
TGCGCCAGCAGCCAAGGGACAGGGGGGTTCTATGGCTACACCTTC
>TRBJ1-1|NA|NA|TRBV7-2
CASSPWRGTYTEAFF
TGTGCCAGCAGCCCCTGGAGGGGTACGTACACTGAAGCTTTCTTT
>TRBJ2-2|NA|NA|TRBV7-8
CASSEREGYPRGDTGELFF
TGTGCCAGCAGCGAGCGGGAAGGATACCCGAGGGGGGACACCGGGGAGCTGTTTTTT